This T cell receptor (beta chain) was found in a study of graft-versus-host responses after intestinal transplantation. For the study at large: All of the recipients had induction that used anti-thymocyte globulin, then tacrolimus and steroids for 2 to 3 years.

CDR3 length: 14 amino acids. Germline CDR1 MDHEN, CDR2 SYDVKM. V shed 3 bases, J shed 5 bases, and the junction held 3 bases outside the gene matches. Study observations and caveats: Elevated graft-versus-host to host-versus-graft clonal ratios in allografts were recorded for patients with graft-donor T cell macrochimerism. GvH clones occurred in recipient marrow; some first appeared in ileum or blood.

Comments on this clone: Its target is unknown.

Repertoires were generated with immunoSEQ multiplex PCR, while TCRdb's copy carries only in-frame clones and drops some. The sample gives roughly 110,000 clones, around nine tenths of which show up once; under 0.3% is in the top ten. The chain carries TRBV28 and TRBJ1-2; 10 bases are a match to TRBD1. The clonotype originates from a human donor who was the organ donor for an intestinal transplant. The material sequenced was unstimulated CD4+ T cells sorted from spleen or lymph node cells, taken before transplant. The CDR3 loop is CASSFSDRGYGYTF. CDR3 DNA sequence: TGTGCCAGCAGTTTTTCGGACAGGGGGTATGGCTACACCTTC.